The 21 T cell receptor beta chains below all came from one sample that was sequenced in a study of response to subunit inactivated influenza vaccine. One entry per CDR3 protein, called by TCRdb with MiXCR from the RT-PCR reads. The data hold around 540,000 distinct CDR3 sequences, with 10% to 15% observed a single time. Sample: PBMCs from blood, taken on the day of vaccination. The receptor set was obtained from a man in his fifties or sixties who received an inactivated influenza vaccine.

This clonotype was seen a few times. The gene calls are TRBV28 and TRBJ2-5; 10 bases align to TRBD2. Per germline, CDR1 MDHEN and CDR2 SYDVKM. V lost 3 bases to trimming and J lost 5 bases; unmatched junction nucleotides: 6. This CDR3 has 15 residues. The CDR3 bases are TGTGCCAGCAGTTTCCTACGGACTAGCGGCGAGACCCAGTACTTC. Protein product: CASSFLRTSGETQYF.

This clonotype was seen only a few times. The chain has TRBV14 and TRBJ1-1; TRBD1 aligns across 9 bases. Germline V lookup: CDR1 SGHDN, CDR2 FVKESK. V was pared by 4 bases and J by 1 base, with 7 bases of the junction left unmatched. The CDR3 covers 16 residues. CDR3 in amino acids: CASSPDRGRENTEAFF. The CDR3 DNA reads as TGTGCCAGCAGCCCCGACAGGGGGAGGGAGAACACTGAAGCTTTCTTT.

This CDR3 is CASSQGTGGIYGYTF. CDR3 coding DNA: TGTGCCAGCAGCCAAGGAACAGGGGGCATCTATGGCTACACCTTC. V is TRBV4-2 and J is TRBJ1-2; TRBD1 matches at 9 bases. Germline V gives CDR1 LGHNA, CDR2 YNFKEQ. This CDR3 spans 15 amino acids. With V trimmed by 1 base and J by 4 bases, 4 bases remained unmatched.

V usage is TRBV12-3 or TRBV12-4 and J usage is TRBJ2-5, with D maybe TRBD2 (5 bases). CDR3 size: 15 residues. Trimming left V 1 base short and J 4 bases short, with 13 bases between. The CDR3 protein is CASSLDSFGVETQYF. CDR3 sequence (DNA): TGTGCCAGCAGTTTAGACAGCTTCGGGGTAGAGACCCAGTACTTC.

This clonotype occurred a few times. This chain joins TRBV19 and TRBJ1-5; 7 nucleotides match TRBD1. This CDR3 comprises 15 residues. J was trimmed by 2 bases and V by 4 bases; bases with no gene match: 5. CDR1 and CDR2 (germline): LNHDA, SQIVND (reference sequence). CDR3 protein: CASSTFGQGNQPQHF. CDR3 DNA sequence: TGTGCCAGTAGTACCTTCGGACAGGGCAATCAGCCCCAGCATTTT.

This clonotype was counted many times. The rearrangement joins TRBV6-5 to TRBJ2-4; 12 bases match TRBD2. Trimming took 4 bases from V and 4 from J; bases not matched to a gene: 2. This CDR3 spans 15 amino acids. The V gene's germline CDR1 is MNHEY and CDR2 SVGAGI. CDR3 protein: CASSLGTSGKNIQYF. The DNA for the CDR3 is TGTGCCAGCAGTTTAGGGACTAGCGGGAAAAACATTCAGTACTTC.

This clonotype was detected ten times or more. The V call is TRBV7-2, the J call TRBJ1-5; possibly TRBD1 for D (5 bases). The germline V gene has CDR1 SGHTA and CDR2 FQGNSA. V shed 1 base and J shed 4 bases, with 14 bases lying between them. The CDR3 has 16 amino acids. CDR3 protein: CASSLVGDSFNQPQHF. CDR3 nucleotide sequence: TGTGCCAGCAGCTTAGTGGGAGACAGCTTTAATCAGCCCCAGCATTTT.

This clonotype was found many times. This sequence joins TRBV12-3 or TRBV12-4 and TRBJ2-5; D gene unclear. CDR3 length equals 13 residues. V dropped 2 bases and J dropped 0 bases, with 4 bases sitting between them. Here the CDR3 DNA reads TGTGCCAGCAGTTTATTAGACCAAGAGACCCAGTACTTC. This codes for CASSLLDQETQYF.

This chain joins TRBV11-2 and TRBJ2-3; D gene uncertain. V shed 5 bases and J shed 10 bases, with 19 bases lying between them. The germline gives CDR1 SGHAT, CDR2 FQNNGV. The CDR3 totals 14 residues. The CDR3 loop reads CASSVFGQTTSQYF. CDR3 DNA: TGTGCCAGCAGCGTTTTCGGGCAGACGACATCGCAGTATTTT. Looking up the rest from reference TRBV11-2 and TRBJ2-3 gives the full variable domain: EAGVAQSPRYKIIEKRQSVAFWCNPISGHATLYWYQQILGQGPKLLIQFQNNGVVDDSQLPKDRFSAERLKGVDSTLKIQPAKLEDSAVYLCASSVFGQTTSQYFGPGTRLTVL.

As regards this clonotype: Just one base apart from a much larger clone, this may be a read error. V is TRBV12-3 or TRBV12-4 and J is TRBJ2-3, with D perhaps matching TRBD2 (5 bases). The V end lost 2 bases, the J end lost 10 bases, and 16 bases lay between the germline ends. The CDR3 totals 14 residues. DNA for the CDR3: TGTGCCAGCAGTTTATCCCGGCGGGTAGGTGCGCAGTATTTT. It specifies CASSLSRRVGAQYF.

This clonotype was counted a few times. This chain connects TRBV5-1 to TRBJ2-7; D is unclear. Germline CDR1 SGHRS, CDR2 YFSETQ. Trimming cost V 0 bases and J 3 bases, with 16 bases left between them. The CDR3 runs 16 residues. In DNA, the CDR3 is TGCGCCAGCAGCTTGGGACCGAAGTCGGATGGCTACGAGCAGTACTTC. The encoded protein is CASSLGPKSDGYEQYF.

The chain has TRBV7-2 and TRBJ1-6; D gene ambiguous. The CDR3 contains 16 residues. Germline loops: CDR1 SGHTA, CDR2 FQGNSA. Trimming pared 1 base from V and 0 bases from J, leaving 7 bases between. Here the CDR3 reads CASSLGGSSYNSPLHF. The CDR3 DNA reads TGTGCCAGCAGCTTAGGTGGGAGCTCCTATAATTCACCCCTCCACTTT.

The V and J genes are TRBV20-1 and TRBJ2-1; 9 nucleotides match TRBD2. V was clipped by 3 bases and J by 5 bases; unmatched bases: 8. The CDR3 totals 15 residues. The germline CDR1 and CDR2 sequences are DFQATT and SNEGSKA (reference sequence). This CDR3 is CSASASASGDNEQFF. In nucleotides, the CDR3 is TGCAGTGCTAGTGCTTCGGCTAGCGGGGACAATGAGCAGTTCTTC.

This rearrangement joins TRBV7-2 to TRBJ2-7; TRBD2 matches 13 bases. Germline V gene lookup returns CDR1 SGHTA and CDR2 FQGNSA. With 3 bases clipped from V and 5 bases from J, the junction kept 7 bases outside the gene matches. The CDR3 has 16 residues. Here the CDR3 reads CASSFNPGLAGNEQYF. Here the CDR3 DNA reads TGTGCCAGCAGCTTTAATCCGGGACTAGCGGGGAACGAGCAGTACTTC.

V and J are TRBV7-9 and TRBJ2-1; no reliable D call. This CDR3 spans 14 amino acids. Germline V gene sequence: CDR1 SEHNR, CDR2 FQNEAQ (reference sequence). Trimming stripped 2 bases from V and 10 bases from J, with 15 bases between. The CDR3 region has the DNA TGTGCCAGCAGCTTAACTTGGAGAGAAGGAGAGCAGTTCTTC. This gives the protein CASSLTWREGEQFF.

The CDR3 loop reads CASSSTGTPNNEQFF. CDR3 in DNA: TGTGCCAGTAGTTCAACCGGGACTCCGAACAATGAGCAGTTCTTC. This chain links TRBV19 with TRBJ2-1, with D possibly being TRBD2 (6 bases). The CDR3 contains 15 residues. V was shortened by 5 bases and J by 5 bases, with 16 bases between the two germline ends. Looked up from germline, CDR1 is LNHDA and CDR2 is SQIVND (reference sequence).

This clonotype has just a few counts. The chain carries TRBV20-1 and TRBJ1-5, with a weak D call TRBD1 (5 bases). CDR1 DFQATT and CDR2 SNEGSKA come from the germline V gene (reference sequence). The length of the CDR3 is 13 residues. Trimming took 3 bases from V and 7 from J, leaving 13 bases between them. In nucleotides, the CDR3 is TGCAGTGCTAGGCGGGGGTTTGGACAGCCCCAGCATTTT. The encoded protein is CSARRGFGQPQHF.

This clonotype was seen ten or more times. J is TRBJ2-1 and V is TRBV29-1, with 9 bases identical to TRBD2. This CDR3 comprises 12 residues. V lost 4 bases and J lost 15; bases outside the gene matches: 10. From germline, CDR1 is SQVTM and CDR2 ANQGSEA. The CDR3 region has the DNA TGCAGCGTTGCGGGACTAGCTATAGGGGCGTTCTTC. This translates into CSVAGLAIGAFF.

The sample holds many counts of this clonotype. The chain links TRBV5-1 to TRBJ2-1, with TRBD2 matching over 8 bases. J gave up 8 bases and V 1 base, and 2 bases lay outside the gene matches. Germline CDR1 is SGHRS and CDR2 is YFSETQ. The CDR3 contains 13 residues. The CDR3 is CASSLLAGYEQFF. CDR3 DNA: TGCGCCAGCAGCTTGCTAGCGGGCTATGAGCAGTTCTTC.

V is TRBV29-1 and J is TRBJ2-1; 7 bases line up with TRBD1. Germline V gene lookup returns CDR1 SQVTM and CDR2 ANQGSEA. V shed 2 bases, J shed 5 bases, and the junction held 9 bases outside the gene matches. The CDR3 sequence is 15 residues long. Written as DNA, the CDR3 is TGCAGCGTTGAACCTAGGGACAGAATAGACAATGAGCAGTTCTTC. It translates to CSVEPRDRIDNEQFF.

The chain uses TRBV5-1 and TRBJ2-3; TRBD2 is a possible D gene (6 bases). Germline V gene data show CDR1 as SGHRS and CDR2 as YFSETQ. V lost 1 base to trimming and J lost 0 bases, with 12 bases between them. The CDR3 totals 16 residues. The CDR3 sequence is CASSLMGTSSTDTQYF. The CDR3, as DNA: TGCGCCAGCAGCTTGATGGGGACTTCTAGCACAGATACGCAGTATTTT.